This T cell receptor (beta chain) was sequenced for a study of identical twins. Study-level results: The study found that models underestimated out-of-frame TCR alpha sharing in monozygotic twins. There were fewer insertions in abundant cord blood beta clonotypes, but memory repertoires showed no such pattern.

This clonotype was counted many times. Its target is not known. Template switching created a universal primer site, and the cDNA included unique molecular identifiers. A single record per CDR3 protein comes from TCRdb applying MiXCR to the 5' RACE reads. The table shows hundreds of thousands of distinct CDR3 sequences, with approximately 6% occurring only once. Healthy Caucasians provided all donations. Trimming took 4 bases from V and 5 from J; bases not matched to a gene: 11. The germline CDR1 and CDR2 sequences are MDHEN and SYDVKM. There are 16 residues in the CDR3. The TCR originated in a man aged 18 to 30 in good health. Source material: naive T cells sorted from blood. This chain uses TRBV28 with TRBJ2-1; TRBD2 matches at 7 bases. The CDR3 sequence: CASSSGGVPDNNEQFF. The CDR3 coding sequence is TGTGCCAGCAGTTCTGGGGGGGTTCCCGACAACAATGAGCAGTTCTTC.